These 9 T cell receptor beta chains originate from one sample sequenced in a study of blood T cell repertoires in COVID-19. Here immunoSEQ multiplex PCR was the method, and the copy in TCRdb shows in-frame clones only, minus some. The sample lists around 100,000 clones; around 90% were seen once. Source material: peripheral blood. Every receptor here comes from a woman in her fifties or sixties with COVID-19, enrolled during active disease.

The CDR3 region has the DNA TGCGCCAGCAGCCAAGGGGAGAACTCCTACGAGCAGTACTTC. Its protein product is CASSQGENSYEQYF. The V and J genes are TRBV4-1 and TRBJ2-7; TRBD2 is a possible D gene (5 bases). Trimming took off 1 base at V and 0 bases at J, with 7 bases between the two ends. This CDR3 spans 14 amino acids. Germline loops: CDR1 MGHRA, CDR2 YSYEKL.

The V gene is TRBV9, the J gene TRBJ1-3, with D tentatively TRBD1 (5 bases). V gave up 2 bases and J gave up 3 bases, with 12 bases separating them. CDR1 SGDLS and CDR2 YYNGEE come from the germline V gene. The CDR3 sequence is 15 residues long. The CDR3 DNA reads TGTGCCAGCAGCGTCGCCCAGGGCTTTGGAAACACCATATATTTT. Its translation: CASSVAQGFGNTIYF.

The genes are TRBV28 and TRBJ2-5; D remains ambiguous. Germline CDR1 and CDR2: MDHEN and SYDVKM. V was clipped by 6 bases and J by 4 bases, with 9 bases between them. The length of the CDR3 is 12 residues. CDR3 in amino acids: CASSLTRETQYF. The DNA of the CDR3 is TGTGCCAGCAGCCTCACTCGAGAGACCCAGTACTTC.

As DNA, the CDR3 is TGTGCCAGCAGTTACCTCGGGGGGGGGCCTAGCACAGATACGCAGTATTTT. Translating gives CASSYLGGGPSTDTQYF. The V and J genes are TRBV27 and TRBJ2-3; the match to TRBD2 covers 8 bases. Germline CDR1 reads MNHEY; CDR2 reads SMNVEV (reference sequence). V was clipped by 4 bases and J by 0 bases; unmatched bases: 9. The CDR3 sequence is 17 residues long.

The count of this clone is one. The chain has TRBV25-1 and TRBJ2-5, with TRBD2 matching over 7 bases. The J segment lost 3 bases and the V segment lost 1 base, leaving 5 bases of the junction unmatched. The CDR3 consists of 15 residues. Per germline, CDR1 MGHDK and CDR2 SYGVNS. The CDR3 here is CASSESGEGKETQYF. CDR3 sequence (DNA): TGTGCCAGCAGTGAATCGGGGGAGGGGAAAGAGACCCAGTACTTC. Using reference TRBV25-1 and TRBJ2-5 for the parts outside the CDR3, the full variable domain is EADIYQTPRYLVIGTGKKITLECSQTMGHDKMYWYQQDPGMELHLIHYSYGVNSTEKGDLSSESTVSRIRTEHFPLTLESARPSHTSQYLCASSESGEGKETQYFGPGTRLLVL.

The V and J genes are TRBV6-1 and TRBJ1-4; D is unclear. V was clipped by 1 base and J by 8 bases, with 14 bases between them. The CDR3 length is 15 residues. Germline-derived CDR1 and CDR2 are MNHNS and SASEGT. For the CDR3, the DNA is TGTGCCAGCAGTGAAGGTAACGGGAGAGGAGAAAAACTGTTTTTT. Protein sequence: CASSEGNGRGEKLFF.

This chain connects TRBV30 to TRBJ2-1; no firm D call. Per the germline V gene, CDR1 is GTSNPN and CDR2 is SVGIG (reference sequence). The CDR3 spans 12 residues. V shed 2 bases and J shed 7 bases, with 9 bases lying between them. In DNA form, the CDR3 reads TGTGCCTGGAGTTCCGTGAGGAATGAGCAGTTCTTC. It yields the protein CAWSSVRNEQFF.

The sample holds one count of this clone. The genes are TRBV2 and TRBJ2-7; D is possibly TRBD2 (5 bases). V gave up 4 bases and J gave up 2 bases, with 9 bases separating them. This CDR3 spans 13 amino acids. CDR1 and CDR2 from the germline V gene are SNHLY and FYNNEI. CDR3 region: CASSGTGTYEQYV. For the CDR3, the DNA is TGTGCCAGCAGTGGGACGGGAACCTACGAGCAGTACGTC.

This chain connects TRBV3-1 (or the pseudogene TRBV3-2) to TRBJ2-1, with 12 bases identical to TRBD2. CDR1 and CDR2 (germline): LGHDT, YNNKEL (reference sequence). This CDR3 contains 15 residues. The junction had 7 bases not matched to a gene; V was cut back by 8 bases and J by 5 bases. The CDR3 DNA is TGTGCCAGCTCTCCTCTAGCGGGGGGGCACAATGAGCAGTTCTTC. This encodes CASSPLAGGHNEQFF.